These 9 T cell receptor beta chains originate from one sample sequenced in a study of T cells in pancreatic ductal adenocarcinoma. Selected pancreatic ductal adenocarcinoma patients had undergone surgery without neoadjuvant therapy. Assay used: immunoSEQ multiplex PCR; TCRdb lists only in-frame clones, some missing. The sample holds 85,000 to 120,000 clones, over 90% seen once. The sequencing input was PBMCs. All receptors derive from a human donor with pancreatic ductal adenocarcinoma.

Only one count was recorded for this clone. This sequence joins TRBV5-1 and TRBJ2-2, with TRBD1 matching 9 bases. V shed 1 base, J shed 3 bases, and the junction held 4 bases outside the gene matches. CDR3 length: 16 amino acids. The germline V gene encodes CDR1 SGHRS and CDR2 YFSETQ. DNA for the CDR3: TGCGCCAGCAGCTTGACAGGGGGCGCGGACACCGGGGAGCTGTTTTTT. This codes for CASSLTGGADTGELFF.

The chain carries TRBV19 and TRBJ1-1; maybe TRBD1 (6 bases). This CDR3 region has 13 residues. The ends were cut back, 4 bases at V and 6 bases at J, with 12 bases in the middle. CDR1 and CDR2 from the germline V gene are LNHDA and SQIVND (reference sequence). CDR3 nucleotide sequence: TGTGCCAGTAGTACTACAGGGATCCCTGAAGCTTTCTTT. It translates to CASSTTGIPEAFF.

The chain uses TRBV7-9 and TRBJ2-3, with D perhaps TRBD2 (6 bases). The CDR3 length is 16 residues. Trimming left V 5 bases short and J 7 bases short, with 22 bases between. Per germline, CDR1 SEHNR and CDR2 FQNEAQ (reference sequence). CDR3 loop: CASSPRAGPWFYTQYF. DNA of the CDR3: TGTGCCAGCAGCCCCAGAGCGGGCCCGTGGTTTTATACGCAGTATTTT.

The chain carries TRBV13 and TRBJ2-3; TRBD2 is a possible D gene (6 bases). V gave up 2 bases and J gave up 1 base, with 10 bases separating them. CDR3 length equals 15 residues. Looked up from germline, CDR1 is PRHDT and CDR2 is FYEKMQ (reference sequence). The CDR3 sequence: CASSLMASGTDTQYF. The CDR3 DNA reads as TGTGCCAGCAGCTTAATGGCTAGCGGCACAGATACGCAGTATTTT.

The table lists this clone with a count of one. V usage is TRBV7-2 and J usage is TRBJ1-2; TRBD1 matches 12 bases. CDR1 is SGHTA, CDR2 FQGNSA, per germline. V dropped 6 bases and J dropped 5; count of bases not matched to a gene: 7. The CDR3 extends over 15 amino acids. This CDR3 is CASRPGTGGLYGYTF. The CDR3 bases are TGTGCCAGCAGGCCTGGGACAGGGGGCTTGTATGGCTACACCTTC.

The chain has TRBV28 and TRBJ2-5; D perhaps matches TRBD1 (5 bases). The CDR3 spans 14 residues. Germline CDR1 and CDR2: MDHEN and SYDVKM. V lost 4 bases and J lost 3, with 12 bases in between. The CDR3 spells CASSSLDREETQYF. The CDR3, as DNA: TGTGCCAGCAGTTCCCTCGACAGAGAAGAGACCCAGTACTTC. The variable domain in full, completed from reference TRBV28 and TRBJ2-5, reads DVKVTQSSRYLVKRTGEKVFLECVQDMDHENMFWYRQDPGLGLRLIYFSYDVKMKEKGDIPEGYSVSREKKERFSLILESASTNQTSMYLCASSSLDREETQYFGPGTRLLVL.

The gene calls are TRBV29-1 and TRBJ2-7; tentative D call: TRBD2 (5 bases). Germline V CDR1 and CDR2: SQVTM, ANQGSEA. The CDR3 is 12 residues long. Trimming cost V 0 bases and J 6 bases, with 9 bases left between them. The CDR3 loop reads CSVEDRAGEQYF. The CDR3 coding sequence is TGCAGCGTTGAAGACCGGGCGGGCGAGCAGTACTTC.

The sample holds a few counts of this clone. Here the CDR3 DNA reads TGTGCCAGCAGTTTATCCATGCAACAGGGGAATGCTTTCTTT. It specifies CASSLSMQQGNAFF. The gene calls are TRBV28 and TRBJ1-1, with 7 nucleotides matching TRBD1. V was clipped by 1 base and J by 11 bases; unmatched bases: 10. This CDR3 comprises 14 residues. Germline values: CDR1 MDHEN, CDR2 SYDVKM.

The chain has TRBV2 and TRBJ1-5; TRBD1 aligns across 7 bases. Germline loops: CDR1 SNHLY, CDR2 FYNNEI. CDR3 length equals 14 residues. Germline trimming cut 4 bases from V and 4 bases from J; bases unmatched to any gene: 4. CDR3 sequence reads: CASSGQGGNQPQHF. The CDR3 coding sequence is TGTGCCAGCAGTGGACAGGGTGGGAATCAGCCCCAGCATTTT.